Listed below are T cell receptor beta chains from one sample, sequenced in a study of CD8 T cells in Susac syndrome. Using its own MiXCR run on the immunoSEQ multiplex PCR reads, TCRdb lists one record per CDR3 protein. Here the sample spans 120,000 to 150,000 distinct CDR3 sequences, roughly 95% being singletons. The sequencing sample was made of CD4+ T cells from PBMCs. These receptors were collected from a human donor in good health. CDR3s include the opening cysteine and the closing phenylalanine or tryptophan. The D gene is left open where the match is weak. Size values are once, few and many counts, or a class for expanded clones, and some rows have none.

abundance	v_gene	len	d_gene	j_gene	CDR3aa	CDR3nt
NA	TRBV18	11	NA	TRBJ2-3	CASSPQDTQYF	TGTGCCAGCTCACCACAGGATACGCAGTATTTT
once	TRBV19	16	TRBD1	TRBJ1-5	CASSTYTDRAGQPQHF	TGTGCCAGTAGTACCTACACGGACAGGGCAGGACAGCCCCAGCATTTT
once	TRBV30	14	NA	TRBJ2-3	CAWSWGVRADTQYF	TGTGCCTGGAGTTGGGGGGTTAGGGCAGATACGCAGTATTTT
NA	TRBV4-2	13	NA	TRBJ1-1	CASSLSGRVGAFF	TGTGCCAGCAGCCTCTCCGGACGGGTTGGAGCTTTCTTT
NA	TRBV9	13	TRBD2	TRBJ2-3	CASSRSGSYTQYF	TGTGCCAGCAGCCGAAGCGGGAGCTATACGCAGTATTTT
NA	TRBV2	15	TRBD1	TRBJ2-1	CASSEWTGRYNEQFF	TGTGCCAGCAGCGAATGGACAGGGCGTTACAATGAGCAGTTCTTC
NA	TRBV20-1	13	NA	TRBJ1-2	CSAGSLGRKGYTF	TGCAGTGCTGGCAGCTTGGGGCGCAAAGGCTACACCTTC
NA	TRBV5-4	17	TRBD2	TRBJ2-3	CASSSGTSGRGGDTQYF	TGTGCCAGCTCCTCCGGGACTAGCGGGAGAGGGGGAGATACGCAGTATTTT
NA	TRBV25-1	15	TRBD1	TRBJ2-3	CASSEGQGAADTQYF	TGTGCCAGCAGTGAGGGACAGGGTGCCGCAGATACGCAGTATTTT
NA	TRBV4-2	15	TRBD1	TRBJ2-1	CASSQDRDSDNEQFF	TGTGCCAGCAGCCAAGATCGGGACAGTGACAATGAGCAGTTCTTC
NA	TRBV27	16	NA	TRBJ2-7	CASSMHGLPSCQVGYF	TGTGCCAGCAGTATGCACGGACTACCGAGTTGTCAAGTTGGGTACTTC
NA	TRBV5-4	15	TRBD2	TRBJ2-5	CASSSSTSGQETQYF	TGTGCCAGCAGCTCGAGTACTAGCGGGCAAGAGACCCAGTACTTC
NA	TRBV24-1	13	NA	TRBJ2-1	CATSDSNRVEQFF	TGTGCCACCAGTGATTCAAACAGGGTTGAGCAGTTCTTC
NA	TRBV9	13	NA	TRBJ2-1	CASSAYRSIEQFF	TGTGCCAGCAGCGCATATAGAAGTATTGAGCAGTTCTTC
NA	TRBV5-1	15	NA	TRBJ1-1	CASSSLSGMNTEAFF	TGCGCCAGCAGCTCCCTCTCTGGCATGAACACTGAAGCTTTCTTT
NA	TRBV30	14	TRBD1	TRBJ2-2	CAWSTTGGSGELFF	TGTGCCTGGAGTACCACAGGGGGCTCCGGGGAGCTGTTTTTT
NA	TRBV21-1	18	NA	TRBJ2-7	CASRGDRGPLSGSYEQYF	TGTGCCAGCAGGGGGGACAGGGGACCACTTAGCGGGAGCTACGAGCAGTACTTC
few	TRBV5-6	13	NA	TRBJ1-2	CASSLAGPHGYTF	TGTGCCAGCAGCTTGGCCGGACCCCATGGCTACACCTTC
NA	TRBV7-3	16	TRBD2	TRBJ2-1	CASSPRLAGGKNEQFF	TGTGCCAGCAGCCCAAGACTAGCGGGAGGCAAAAATGAGCAGTTCTTC
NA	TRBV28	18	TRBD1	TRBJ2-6	CASSFSPGQGSGANVLTF	TGTGCCAGCAGTTTCTCACCTGGACAGGGGTCTGGGGCCAACGTCCTGACTTTC
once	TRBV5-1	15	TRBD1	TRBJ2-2	CASSGRGPNTGELFF	TGCGCCAGCAGCGGCAGGGGGCCGAACACCGGGGAGCTGTTTTTT
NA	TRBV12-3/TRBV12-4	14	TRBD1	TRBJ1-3	CASRGQGTGNTIYF	TGTGCCAGCAGAGGACAGGGGACTGGAAACACCATATATTTT
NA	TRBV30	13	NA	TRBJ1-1	CAWSVQGFTEAFF	TGTGCCTGGAGTGTACAGGGATTCACTGAAGCTTTCTTT
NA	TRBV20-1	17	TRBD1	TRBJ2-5	CSAVTVGQPKIQETQYF	TGCAGTGCCGTAACAGTGGGACAGCCTAAAATCCAAGAGACCCAGTACTTC
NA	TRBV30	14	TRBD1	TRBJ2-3	CAWSGSGGFGTQYF	TGTGCCTGGAGTGGTTCAGGGGGCTTCGGTACGCAGTATTTT
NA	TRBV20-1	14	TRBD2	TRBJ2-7	CSATTSGSSYEQYF	TGCAGTGCTACTACTAGCGGGAGCTCCTACGAGCAGTACTTC
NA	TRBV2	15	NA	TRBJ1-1	CASSEENRVDTEAFF	TGTGCCAGCAGTGAAGAGAACAGGGTGGACACTGAAGCTTTCTTT
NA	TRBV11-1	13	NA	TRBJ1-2	CASSRNGVRGYTF	TGTGCCAGCAGCCGAAACGGGGTCCGGGGCTACACCTTC
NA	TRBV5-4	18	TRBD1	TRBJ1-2	CASSKSFHTGGTNYGYTF	TGTGCCAGCAGCAAAAGTTTTCATACAGGGGGCACTAACTATGGCTACACCTTC
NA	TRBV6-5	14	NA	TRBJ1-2	CASRLGVGNYGYTF	TGTGCCAGCAGACTGGGGGTAGGGAACTATGGCTACACCTTC
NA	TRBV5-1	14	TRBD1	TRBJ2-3	CASSQDRSPDTQYF	TGCGCCAGCAGCCAGGACAGGAGCCCAGATACGCAGTATTTT
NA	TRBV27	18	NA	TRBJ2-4	CASSLSPLRGLAKNIQYF	TGTGCCAGCAGTTTATCCCCCCTCCGGGGACTAGCCAAAAACATTCAGTACTTC
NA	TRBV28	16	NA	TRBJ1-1	CASNPVGTGLLGEAFF	TGTGCCAGCAATCCAGTCGGAACAGGGCTTCTGGGTGAAGCTTTCTTT
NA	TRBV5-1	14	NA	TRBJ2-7	CASSSRDISYEQYF	TGCGCCAGCAGCTCGCGGGACATCTCCTACGAGCAGTACTTC
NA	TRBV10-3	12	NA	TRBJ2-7	CAISDGPSEQYF	TGTGCCATCAGTGATGGCCCAAGCGAGCAGTACTTC
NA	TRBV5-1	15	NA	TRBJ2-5	CASSLASAPRETQYF	TGCGCCAGCAGCTTGGCTTCTGCGCCCCGTGAGACCCAGTACTTC
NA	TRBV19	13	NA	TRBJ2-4	CASSRGAKNIQYF	TGTGCCAGTAGCCGGGGGGCCAAAAACATTCAGTACTTC
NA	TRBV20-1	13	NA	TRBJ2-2	CSASLQNTGELFF	TGCAGTGCTAGTTTACAGAACACCGGGGAGCTGTTTTTT
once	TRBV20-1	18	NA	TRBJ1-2	CSAGPSFRDSPGDYGYTF	TGCAGTGCTGGACCGAGCTTCCGAGACAGTCCAGGGGACTATGGCTACACCTTC
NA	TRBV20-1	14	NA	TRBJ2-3	CSANHPAGSDTQYF	TGCAGTGCCAACCACCCAGCCGGGTCAGATACGCAGTATTTT
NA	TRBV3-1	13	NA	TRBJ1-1	CASSHGGNTEAFF	TGTGCCAGCAGCCATGGGGGGAACACTGAAGCTTTCTTT
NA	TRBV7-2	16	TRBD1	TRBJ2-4	CASSTNRGRAKNIQYF	TGTGCCAGCAGCACTAACAGGGGGCGAGCCAAAAACATTCAGTACTTC
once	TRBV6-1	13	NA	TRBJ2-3	CASSRTGLDTQYF	TGTGCCAGCAGTCGAACAGGCCTAGATACGCAGTATTTT